The clone carrying this T cell receptor beta chain was picked up a small number of times. The data stem from a study of cytomegalovirus exposure and HLA in healthy donors. The PCR used 60 Vbeta and 13 Jbeta primers. The assay was immunoSEQ multiplex PCR, and TCRdb's table has in-frame clones only and misses some. The data show about 190,000 clones, approximately 79% seen once. Sequenced: PBMCs. The receptor comes from a woman between 18 and 29 years old in good health and CMV-seronegative.

DNA of the CDR3: TGCGCCAGCAGCCAAGACGACGGGAGCACAGATACGCAGTATTTT. Translated: CASSQDDGSTDTQYF. J is TRBJ2-3 and V is TRBV4-3; the D is unclear. V was shortened by 0 bases and J by 0 bases, with 7 bases between the two germline ends. The CDR3 runs to 15 residues. Germline V gene lookup returns CDR1 LGHNA and CDR2 YSLEER.